One sample yielded the 3 T cell receptor beta chains listed below, sequenced in a study of T cell repertoires in cytomegalovirus infection. No cognate antigen is known for these TCRs. One entry per CDR3 protein results from TCRdb running MiXCR on the reads. In the table there are 800,000 to 950,000 distinct CDR3 sequences, 32% of which are singletons. The sample in question was cultured CD8+ T cells from PBMCs, obtained from culture after CMV antigen stimulation. The receptors derive from a human donor in good health (CMV status not recorded). Some clones in this sample may be carry-over from other donors' samples.

The chain recombines TRBV27 with TRBJ1-5; TRBD1 matches at 8 bases. The length of the CDR3 is 15 residues. The V segment lost 4 bases and the J segment 3 bases; nucleotides outside the gene matches: 5. Germline V gives CDR1 MNHEY, CDR2 SMNVEV (reference sequence). The CDR3 DNA follows: TGTGCCAGCAGTTCGAGGGACAGGAACAATCAGCCCCAGCATTTT. As protein: CASSSRDRNNQPQHF.

The rearrangement uses TRBV15 and TRBJ2-1; 12 positions agree with TRBD2. V was pared by 3 bases and J by 4 bases, with 4 bases of the junction left unmatched. This CDR3 contains 16 residues. Germline CDR1 is LNHNV and CDR2 is YYDKDF (reference sequence). CDR3 in DNA: TGTGCCACCAGCAGTCCACTAGCGGGGGGTTACAATGAGCAGTTCTTC. Its translation is CATSSPLAGGYNEQFF.

The chain carries TRBV9 and TRBJ2-1; a weak D match, TRBD2 (6 bases). Germline CDR1 and CDR2: SGDLS and YYNGEE. Trimming cost V 6 bases and J 4 bases, with 11 bases left between them. CDR3 length equals 13 residues. The CDR3 protein is CASNEGGYNEQFF. The CDR3 bases are TGTGCCAGCAACGAGGGAGGATACAATGAGCAGTTCTTC.